This T cell receptor (beta chain) was sequenced for a study of blood T cell repertoires in COVID-19 (dated by TCRdb to about 2020). Background for the entire study: Samples covering the acute and convalescent phases of COVID-19 were provided by collaborators in the United States, Italy and Spain. Sample metadata almost always included a de-identified subject ID, COVID-19 status, age in years and sex. The dataset comprised deeply sampled blood TCRbeta repertoires from subjects exposed to, actively infected with, or recovered from COVID-19. Samples were obtained from the ongoing ImmuneRACE study (first 160 participants) and from 1,000 to 1,500 subjects provided by 6 global collaborators. The repertoires were made available in a free public database intended to serve as a resource for research on the immune response to SARS-CoV-2. Where HLA class I and class II types were available, the types were taken from metadata supplied by the sample provider, not from assay-based typing. The prospective study material was composed of cDNA or gDNA derived from T cells, B-cell-depleted T cells, or PBMCs.

TCRbeta CDR3 regions were amplified from genomic DNA by means of the immunoSEQ Assay, a bias-controlled multiplex PCR. As for the original processing: Within the assay, amplification of reference gene primers was used to estimate how many nucleated cells each sample contained. Sequence reads were collapsed and filtered to measure the absolute abundance of every unique TCRbeta CDR3 rearrangement. For each sample, productive Simpson clonality was calculated by taking the square root of Simpson's diversity index across productive rearrangements. TCRdb stores this immuneACCESS table with in-frame sequences only. Part of the clones is absent; in the studies checked, under half of the shortfall reflects unresolved V genes, and no reason is known for the rest. That table supplies the V and J calls and clone size; D and trimming were determined from the DNA. For this sample the table gives around 61,000 clones, of which roughly 91% were detected only once. 1.3% to 1.5% of the sample is taken by the ten largest.

The CDR3 has 15 amino acids, counting the end cysteine and phenylalanine. The read is trimmed to its CDR3 DNA, 45 bases read in frame from base 1. V was cut back by 4 bases and J by 6 bases, leaving a gap of 18 bases between them. In the germline V gene (reference sequence), CDR1 corresponds to LNHDA and CDR2 to SQIVND. Collaborating institutions collected whole blood in K2EDTA tubes following their own protocols. For TCRbeta analysis, collaborators shipped samples as frozen whole blood, isolated PBMCs, or DNA extracted from either of those sample types. Study-level results and caveats: The amount of clinical and demographic metadata varied by source and participant and was provided uncurated.

In regard to this clone: Its antigen specificity is not known. The record has no base qualities; no much larger clone is one base away.

The sequence was collected from a man in his fifties or sixties with acute or convalescent COVID-19. The sequence joins TRBV19 to TRBJ1-2; the D gene is unclear. The sample comprised peripheral blood. The DNA reads TGTGCCAGTAGTACCGCGGTTCGGGGTAGCCATGGCTACACCTTC. This translates into CASSTAVRGSHGYTF.